Following are 19 T cell receptor beta chains from one sample sequenced in a study of blood T cell repertoires in COVID-19. Repertoires were generated with immunoSEQ multiplex PCR, while TCRdb's copy carries only in-frame clones and drops some. The profile shows approximately 360,000 clones, roughly 80% of them singletons. Sequencing used PBMCs or T cells enriched from blood (not recorded which). The receptors shown here come from a woman in her 50s who had recovered from COVID-19.

The chain couples TRBV4-2 to TRBJ2-1, with 11 bases aligning to TRBD2. V lost 5 bases, J lost 8 bases, and 2 bases stayed unmatched. The CDR3 sequence is 13 residues long. Germline assignment: CDR1 LGHNA and CDR2 YNFKEQ. This CDR3 is CASSKGLADEQFF. CDR3 DNA: TGTGCCAGCAGCAAGGGACTAGCGGATGAGCAGTTCTTC.

V gene TRBV11-1 combines with J gene TRBJ2-4; no reliable D call. Per the germline V gene, CDR1 is SGHAT and CDR2 is FQDESV (reference sequence). CDR3 size: 13 residues. Trimming cost V 5 bases and J 5 bases, with 10 bases left between them. Here the CDR3 DNA reads TGTGCCAGCAGCCCCGGTATCGAAAACATTCAGTACTTC. Residues: CASSPGIENIQYF.

This clone is a singleton in its sample. The gene calls are TRBV11-3 and TRBJ2-1, with 9 bases fitting TRBD2. V was clipped by 4 bases and J by 8 bases; unmatched bases: 9. Per the germline V gene, CDR1 is SGHNT and CDR2 is YENEEA. The CDR3 length is 15 residues. The CDR3 nucleotides read TGTGCCAGCAGCTGGGCCGGGACTAGCAGGGATGAGCAGTTCTTC. It encodes CASSWAGTSRDEQFF.

The chain has TRBV27 and TRBJ1-6, with 7 bases matching TRBD1. Losses at the gene ends were 0 bases for V and 8 bases for J; bases not matched to a gene: 10. CDR3 length: 17 residues. Looked up from germline, CDR1 is MNHEY and CDR2 is SMNVEV (reference sequence). The CDR3 here is CASSLSLLQGWYSPLHF. CDR3 nucleotides: TGTGCCAGCAGTTTATCCCTTTTACAGGGGTGGTATTCACCCCTCCACTTT.

CDR3 amino acids: CASSLFGQNYGYTF. CDR3 sequence (DNA): TGTGCCAGCAGCTTATTCGGACAGAACTATGGCTACACCTTC. The V and J genes are TRBV7-2 and TRBJ1-2, with D perhaps matching TRBD1 (6 bases). Germline loops: CDR1 SGHTA, CDR2 FQGNSA. The CDR3 consists of 14 residues. Between the trimmed V and J ends, which lost 2 bases and 2 bases, there was a span of 9 bases.

This clone was seen just once. This rearrangement joins TRBV11-2 to TRBJ2-5; D perhaps matches TRBD2 (6 bases). Germline V lookup: CDR1 SGHAT, CDR2 FQNNGV. This CDR3 has 13 residues. V lost 1 base to trimming and J lost 9 bases, with 12 bases between them. The CDR3 protein is CASSLGAPGAQYF. As DNA, the CDR3 is TGTGCCAGCAGCTTAGGGGCTCCGGGGGCCCAGTACTTC.

V is TRBV27 and J is TRBJ1-2; 9 positions agree with TRBD1. V was clipped by 6 bases and J by 8 bases; unmatched bases: 16. CDR1 is MNHEY, CDR2 SMNVEV, per germline (reference sequence). This CDR3 has 16 residues. The CDR3 region has the DNA TGTGCCAGCAGCACACTCTCCTCGGGACAGGGTCAAGGCTACACCTTC. Translating it yields CASSTLSSGQGQGYTF.

The chain recombines TRBV27 with TRBJ1-1; TRBD1 agrees at 7 bases. CDR1 is MNHEY and CDR2 is SMNVEV in the germline V gene (reference sequence). The CDR3 has 16 residues. V trimming: 2 bases; J trimming: 1 base; junction bases outside the gene matches: 7. The CDR3 protein is CASSLTGTVSNTEAFF. The CDR3 DNA is TGTGCCAGCAGTTTAACCGGGACAGTCTCGAACACTGAAGCTTTCTTT.

This clone was observed a single time. The gene calls are TRBV7-9 and TRBJ1-3, with no clear D. Germline CDR1 reads SEHNR; CDR2 reads FQNEAQ (reference sequence). Trimming took off 5 bases at V and 9 bases at J, with 8 bases between the two ends. This CDR3 is 11 amino acids long. The CDR3 nucleotides read TGTGCCAGCAGCCCGTCTTCCACCATATATTTT. Its translation: CASSPSSTIYF.

This clone was recorded once. This chain connects TRBV4-3 to TRBJ1-1, with 7 nucleotides matching TRBD1. The germline V gene encodes CDR1 LGHNA and CDR2 YSLEER. The CDR3 is made up of 15 amino acids. The ends lost 2 bases at V and 2 bases at J; junction bases unmatched: 5. The CDR3 is CASSQSGQLNTEAFF. The CDR3 bases are TGCGCCAGCAGCCAATCGGGACAGCTTAACACTGAAGCTTTCTTT.

This clone appeared many times. The chain combines TRBV3-1 (or the pseudogene TRBV3-2) with TRBJ2-7; 8 bases align to TRBD1. The CDR3 runs to 14 residues. The germline V gene has CDR1 LGHDT and CDR2 YNNKEL (reference sequence). J was trimmed by 2 bases and V by 4 bases; bases with no gene match: 4. The CDR3 bases are TGTGCCAGCAGCCCAGGGACAGGACCCTACGAGCAGTACTTC. It is translated as CASSPGTGPYEQYF.

V usage is TRBV14 and J usage is TRBJ1-2, with 10 bases lining up with TRBD1. There are 14 residues in the CDR3. Germline V lookup: CDR1 SGHDN, CDR2 FVKESK. J lost 6 bases, V lost 4 bases, and 5 bases had no gene match. Here the CDR3 reads CASSLRQGADGYTF. The CDR3, as DNA: TGTGCCAGCAGCCTTCGACAGGGGGCGGATGGCTACACCTTC.

V gene TRBV18 combines with J gene TRBJ1-5; D is unclear. The CDR3 is made up of 14 amino acids. Trimming removed 1 base at V and 3 bases at J, with 7 bases between. CDR1 and CDR2 from the germline V gene are KGHSH and LQKENI. For the CDR3, the DNA is TGTGCCAGCTCACCACGCACTTCCAATCAGCCCCAGCATTTT. Protein product: CASSPRTSNQPQHF.

In this sample, this clone turned up once. The V call is TRBV10-3, the J call TRBJ1-1, with 7 bases lining up with TRBD1. Germline CDR1 reads ENHRY; CDR2 reads SYGVKD. Trimming took 6 bases from V and 8 from J; bases not matched to a gene: 12. This CDR3 has 14 residues. Written as DNA, the CDR3 is TGTGCCATCAGCCTGGGACAGTTCAACGGGGAAGCTTTCTTT. Its translation: CAISLGQFNGEAFF.

A single count supports this clone. The chain joins TRBV19 to TRBJ1-2; D perhaps matches TRBD1 (6 bases). Per the germline V gene, CDR1 is LNHDA and CDR2 is SQIVND (reference sequence). The CDR3 spans 13 residues. V was shortened by 7 bases and J by 6 bases, with 15 bases between the two germline ends. CDR3 nucleotides: TGTGCCAGTAAAGCTTCGGGGGGCGATGGCTACACCTTC. Its translation: CASKASGGDGYTF.

The rearrangement uses TRBV5-1 and TRBJ1-1; 8 nucleotides agree with TRBD1. V shed 0 bases, J shed 1 base, and the junction held 2 bases outside the gene matches. The germline CDR1 and CDR2 sequences are SGHRS and YFSETQ. The CDR3 runs 15 residues. This chain's CDR3 is CASSLDQGANTEAFF. The CDR3 region has the DNA TGCGCCAGCAGCTTGGATCAGGGGGCGAACACTGAAGCTTTCTTT.

The V gene is TRBV5-6, the J gene TRBJ1-2, with TRBD1 as a possible D gene (6 bases). The V gene's germline CDR1 is SGHDT and CDR2 YYEEEE. CDR3 length: 16 residues. Deletions cut 4 bases from V and 3 bases from J, with 19 bases between. In nucleotides, the CDR3 is TGTGCCAGCAGCCAGGGGTGGTTTCCGGGCCACTATGGCTACACCTTC. Translated: CASSQGWFPGHYGYTF.

CDR3 region: CASSQENMNTEAFF. The CDR3 DNA reads as TGCGCCAGCAGCCAAGAAAACATGAACACTGAAGCTTTCTTT. The chain joins TRBV4-1 to TRBJ1-1; no clear D gene. Looked up from germline, CDR1 is MGHRA and CDR2 is YSYEKL. The CDR3 runs to 14 residues. The V end was cut by 0 bases, the J end by 0 bases, with 5 bases between.

As DNA, the CDR3 is TGTGCCAGTAGCGACCTTACACAGGGGTTCTATGGCTACACCTTC. It specifies CASSDLTQGFYGYTF. The chain couples TRBV19 to TRBJ1-2; 7 bases agree with TRBD1. Per the germline V gene, CDR1 is LNHDA and CDR2 is SQIVND (reference sequence). V gave up 6 bases and J gave up 4 bases; unmatched junction bases: 11. The CDR3 length is 15 residues.